This TCR beta chain came from a study of cytomegalovirus exposure and HLA in healthy donors. Use of 60 Vbeta and 13 Jbeta primers characterized the PCR. Produced via immunoSEQ multiplex PCR; TCRdb's table is partial and in-frame only. The table shows 85,000 to 100,000 clones, with approximately 80% occurring only once. V was pared by 2 bases and J by 1 base, with 12 bases between. Germline V gene sequence: CDR1 KGHSH, CDR2 LQKENI. This CDR3 is 16 amino acids long. The sequenced material came from PBMCs. The chain employs TRBV18 and TRBJ2-1; maybe TRBD1 (6 bases). The sequence came from a woman aged 40 to 50 in good health and CMV-seronegative. The CDR3 here is CASSPMKGDSYNEQFF. The DNA of the CDR3 is TGTGCCAGCTCACCAATGAAGGGGGATTCCTACAATGAGCAGTTCTTC.